The 5 T cell receptor beta chains reported below all come from one sample, sequenced in a study of T cell responses to AZD1222 COVID-19 vaccine. Generated by immunoSEQ multiplex PCR, the TCRdb table keeps only in-frame clones and is missing some. The table shows about 140,000 clones, with 70% to 90% occurring only once. Sequenced here: peripheral blood, sampled on day 0 of AZD1222 vaccination. The origin of the receptors is an adult in good health.

The V gene is TRBV6-5, the J gene TRBJ2-4; D tentatively reads TRBD1 or TRBD2 (6 bases each). V was trimmed by 2 bases and J by 6 bases, leaving 17 bases between them. Germline V gives CDR1 MNHEY, CDR2 SVGAGI. This CDR3 has 16 amino acids. The CDR3 nucleotides are TGTGCCAGCAGTTACAGGGGGGTAGGGGAGAGAAACATTCAGTACTTC. As protein: CASSYRGVGERNIQYF.

The chain links TRBV18 to TRBJ1-2; no clear D gene. The CDR3 is made up of 12 amino acids. V shed 3 bases and J shed 1 base, with 3 bases lying between them. Germline CDR1 reads KGHSH; CDR2 reads LQKENI. CDR3 residues: CASSPLNYGYTF. DNA for the CDR3: TGTGCCAGCTCACCGCTTAACTATGGCTACACCTTC. The full variable domain, completed using reference TRBV18 and TRBJ1-2, is NAGVMQNPRHLVRRRGQEARLRCSPMKGHSHVYWYRQLPEEGLKFMVYLQKENIIDESGMPKERFSAEFPKEGPSILRIQQVVRGDSAAYFCASSPLNYGYTFGSGTRLTVV.

The CDR3 bases are TGTGCCAGCAGCTTTAGGGGATACACCGGGGAGCTGTTTTTT. The encoded protein is CASSFRGYTGELFF. J is TRBJ2-2 and V is TRBV7-8; the D gene is possibly TRBD1 (5 bases). CDR1 SGHVS and CDR2 FQNEAQ come from the germline V gene. The CDR3 runs to 14 residues. V lost 3 bases and J 3 bases, leaving 8 bases between the germline ends.

The chain carries TRBV23-1 and TRBJ1-2; D is unresolved. TRBV23-1 is placed among ORFs of uncertain function. The CDR3 is 17 amino acids. V was cut by 0 bases and J by 0 bases, with 14 bases left in between. CDR3 bases: TGCGCCAGCAGTCAATCGCGTTTCGTAAATCCTAACTATGGCTACACCTTC. It is translated as CASSQSRFVNPNYGYTF.

The chain uses TRBV27 and TRBJ2-1; 8 nucleotides agree with TRBD2. With 6 bases clipped from V and 3 bases from J, the junction kept 10 bases outside the gene matches. Germline-derived CDR1 and CDR2 are MNHEY and SMNVEV (reference sequence). The CDR3 is 16 residues long. Here the CDR3 DNA reads TGTGCCAGCAGACTGGGGGGGACTAGGTACTACAATGAGCAGTTCTTC. Translating gives CASRLGGTRYYNEQFF.